This TCR beta chain was retrieved from a study of blood T cell repertoires in COVID-19. Study context: Sites in the United States, Italy and Spain provided acute and convalescent COVID-19 samples.

This CDR3 spans 15 amino acids. Germline CDR1 reads MNHEY; CDR2 reads SVGAGI. V was clipped by 5 bases and J by 5 bases; unmatched bases: 9. Cohorts were based on clinical histories the participants reported. Sequencing used immunoSEQ multiplex PCR; TCRdb keeps in-frame clones, though not all of them. The data contain 200,000 to 300,000 clones, 70% to 90% of them seen just once; the ten biggest clones take up 2.5% to 3.5%. This sequence originates from a woman aged 40 to 49 with acute COVID-19. The sample taken for sequencing was PBMCs or T cells enriched from blood (not recorded which). This chain joins TRBV6-5 and TRBJ1-1, with 9 bases that match TRBD1. CDR3 amino acids: CASSQTGGAGTEAFF. The CDR3 DNA is TGTGCCAGCAGTCAAACAGGGGGCGCGGGGACTGAAGCTTTCTTT.